The TCR beta chain under discussion was sequenced for a study of blood T cell repertoires in COVID-19. Study in general: Sample material is recorded as cDNA or gDNA derived from T cells, B-cell-depleted T cells, or PBMCs.

CDR1 is DFQATT, CDR2 SNEGSKA, per germline (reference sequence). V gave up 3 bases and J gave up 7 bases, with 15 bases separating them. The CDR3 covers 13 residues. In the source study's methods: Nucleated cell counts were estimated from reference gene primer amplification. The table came from immunoSEQ multiplex PCR; TCRdb's copy has only in-frame clones and leaves some out. D and trimming were read from the DNA, whereas the V and J calls and clone size are those reported in that table. The data hold 250,000 to 300,000 clones, with approximately 83% observed a single time. The V call is TRBV20-1, the J call TRBJ1-1; a weak D match, TRBD1 (6 bases). The clonotype originates from a woman in her 70s with acute or convalescent COVID-19. Specimen: peripheral blood. The CDR3 spells CSASQSGDNEAFF. The CDR3 DNA reads TGCAGTGCTAGTCAGTCAGGGGACAATGAAGCTTTCTTT.